This T cell receptor (beta chain) emerged from a study of T cell changes during pregnancy in multiple sclerosis. Generated by immunoSEQ multiplex PCR, the TCRdb table keeps only in-frame clones and is missing some. Here the sample spans roughly 40,000 clones, 70% to 90% being singletons. Germline V lookup: CDR1 MGHRA, CDR2 YSYEKL. The CDR3 loop spans 17 amino acids. With 3 bases clipped from V and 2 bases from J, the junction kept 10 bases outside the gene matches. Sample: CD4+ T cells from peripheral blood mononuclear cells, taken after pregnancy. The TCR sequence derives from a female donor with multiple sclerosis, enrolled in a pregnancy study. This rearrangement joins TRBV4-1 to TRBJ2-5; 9 positions agree with TRBD1. CDR3 in amino acids: CASSHVLRTGVQETQYF. CDR3 nucleotide sequence: TGCGCCAGCAGCCATGTCCTTAGGACAGGGGTACAAGAGACCCAGTACTTC.